This TCR beta chain derives from a study of blood T cell repertoires in COVID-19. Across the study: The United States, Italy and Spain were the sources of the acute and convalescent COVID-19 samples.

As originally analysed: Nucleated cell number was recorded as an estimate derived from reference gene primer amplification. Assay: immunoSEQ multiplex PCR; the TCRdb copy retains only in-frame clones and omits some. Clonal size and the V and J genes are those of that table, whereas D and trimming came from the DNA. The sample has 350,000 or so clones; 70% to 90% are singletons. Recruits, aged roughly 18 to 90 years, lived in 20 to 30 US areas. Participant reports of clinical history set cohort assignment. Sequencing used PBMCs or T cells enriched from blood (not recorded which). The receptor comes from a woman aged 40 to 49 with acute COVID-19.

The CDR3 here is CASSRSLWDSRDSPLHF. In DNA form, the CDR3 reads TGTGCCAGCAGCCGCTCGCTCTGGGACAGTAGGGATTCACCCCTCCACTTT. The chain uses TRBV11-2 and TRBJ1-6; 7 bases map to TRBD1. The length of the CDR3 is 17 residues. V shed 5 bases, J shed 8 bases, and the junction held 15 bases outside the gene matches. Germline CDR1 SGHAT, CDR2 FQNNGV.